The T cell receptor (beta chain) under discussion was sequenced for a study of CD8+ T cells in alopecia areata. Study details: Tofacitinib administration to treated patients was oral, at 5 to 10 mg twice daily. General observations from the study: Across lesional scalp, and particularly alopecia totalis/universalis, clonality surpassed that of normal scalp. Scalp repertoires also include resident alphabeta T cells from normal skin.

RNA was isolated and reverse transcribed to cDNA, the sequencing template. Assay used: immunoSEQ multiplex PCR; TCRdb lists only in-frame clones, some missing. The sample shows 120,000 to 150,000 clones, 80% to 90% of them seen only once. Lesional scalp tissue (obtained by punch biopsy) and peripheral blood were collected from alopecia areata patients. Comment on this clone: What it binds is not known.

The receptor comes from a human donor with alopecia areata. The sample here was CD8+ T cells sorted from blood, taken at week 0.

CDR3 in amino acids: CASSEGPNPTELFF. CDR3 nucleotide sequence: TGCGCCAGCAGTGAAGGCCCCAACCCCACGGAGCTGTTTTTT. This sequence joins TRBV10-2 and TRBJ2-2; no clear D gene. Looked up from germline, CDR1 is WSHSY and CDR2 is SAAADI. The CDR3 consists of 14 residues. V shed 3 bases and J shed 10 bases, with 15 bases lying between them.